This TCR beta chain was identified in a study of vaccination and CD4 T cells after COVID-19. The V gene's germline CDR1 is SEHNR and CDR2 FQNEAQ (reference sequence). The CDR3 runs to 15 residues. The junction had 7 bases not matched to a gene; V was cut back by 4 bases and J by 4 bases. By frequency in the sample, this clonotype is medium-sized. The antigen is unknown. Study-wide points: Clonotypes reactive to SARS-CoV-2 had a median that went up from about 22 to 38, but not significantly.

Stated treatment: roughly nine-day PBMC culture with coronavirus spike peptide pools or control peptides (ViraFEST assay). Following culture for more than eight days, CD4+ T cells were isolated by negative selection. The Oncomine TCR Beta short-read assay sequenced DNA from cultured CD4+ T cells. The source of extracted genomic DNA was cultured CD4+ T cells. TCRdb reprocessed the PCR reads with MiXCR, giving one entry per CDR3 protein. The sample has approximately 4,600 distinct CDR3 sequences; roughly 20% are singletons. The chain recombines TRBV7-9 with TRBJ1-2; TRBD1 matches at 9 bases. This receptor was obtained from a human donor who had recovered from COVID-19. The sequenced material came from CD4+ T cells from blood, cultured in vitro. The CDR3 nucleotides read TGTGCCAGCAGCTCCGGGACAGGGCAACGCTATGGCTACACCTTC. It specifies CASSSGTGQRYGYTF.